The clone carrying this T cell receptor (beta chain) has just a few counts. What it binds is unknown. TCRdb passed the 5' RACE reads through MiXCR, listing each CDR3 protein once. The table records approximately 500,000 distinct CDR3 sequences, roughly 15% of them present only once. The source of the sample is a study of identical twins. Study outcomes and limitations: Models underestimated how often monozygotic twins shared out-of-frame TCR alpha. Out-of-frame alpha sequences that twins shared showed excess low generation probability.

These data also formed part of another study, on yellow fever vaccine responses in identical twins.

This TCR came from a woman aged 18-29 years in good health. The sample taken for sequencing was CD4+ T cells sorted from blood.

The CDR3 loop reads CASRTTSGNHEQYF. The CDR3 DNA is TGTGCCAGCAGGACGACTAGCGGGAACCACGAGCAGTACTTC. The genes are TRBV28 and TRBJ2-7, with 11 bases lining up with TRBD2. The CDR3 length is 14 residues. V lost 6 bases to trimming and J lost 5 bases; unmatched junction nucleotides: 6. The V gene's germline CDR1 is MDHEN and CDR2 SYDVKM.